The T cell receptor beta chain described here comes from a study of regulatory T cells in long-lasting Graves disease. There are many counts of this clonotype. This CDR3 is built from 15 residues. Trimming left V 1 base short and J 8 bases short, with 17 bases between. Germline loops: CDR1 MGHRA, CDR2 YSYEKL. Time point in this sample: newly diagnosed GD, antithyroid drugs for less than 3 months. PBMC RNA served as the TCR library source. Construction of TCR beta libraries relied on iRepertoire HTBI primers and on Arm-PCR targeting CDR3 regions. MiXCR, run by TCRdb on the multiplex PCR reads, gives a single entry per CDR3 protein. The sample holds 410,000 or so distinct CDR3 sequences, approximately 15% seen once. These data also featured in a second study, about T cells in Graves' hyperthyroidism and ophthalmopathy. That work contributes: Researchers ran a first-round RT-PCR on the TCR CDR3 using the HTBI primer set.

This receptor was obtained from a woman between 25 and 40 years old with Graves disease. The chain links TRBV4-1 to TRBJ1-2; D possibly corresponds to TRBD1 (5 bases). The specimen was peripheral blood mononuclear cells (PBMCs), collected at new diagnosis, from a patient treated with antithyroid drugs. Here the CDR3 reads CASSQVEGPAGGYTF. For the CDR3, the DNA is TGCGCCAGCAGCCAAGTGGAGGGGCCCGCTGGGGGCTACACCTTC.